This TCR beta chain was sequenced in a study of blood T cell repertoires in COVID-19. On the study more broadly: The United States, Italy and Spain provided the acute and convalescent COVID-19 samples. The cDNA or gDNA used as material had been derived from T cells, B-cell-depleted T cells, or PBMCs.

In germline, CDR1 is SGDLS, CDR2 YYNGEE. This CDR3 has 16 residues. V shed 4 bases, J shed 3 bases, and the junction held 7 bases outside the gene matches. Per the original methods: Nucleated cell counts were estimated from reference gene primer amplification. TCRdb's copy holds only in-frame clones and misses some; the assay was immunoSEQ multiplex PCR. Clonal size and the V and J genes are those of that table, whereas D and trimming came from the DNA. The repertoire holds about 150,000 clones, with roughly four fifths as singletons. The origin of this receptor is a human donor with acute or convalescent COVID-19. The donor label of this sample is uncertain. The rearrangement links TRBV9 to TRBJ2-3; TRBD2 matches at 11 bases. The sequenced material came from peripheral blood. Here the CDR3 reads CASSPLAGGGTDTQYF. The CDR3 region has the DNA TGTGCCAGCAGCCCCCTAGCGGGGGGTGGAACAGATACGCAGTATTTT. The full variable domain, rest sourced from reference TRBV9 and TRBJ2-3, is DSGVTQTPKHLITATGQRVTLRCSPRSGDLSVYWYQQSLDQGLQFLIQYYNGEERAKGNILERFSAQQFPDLHSELNLSSLELGDSALYFCASSPLAGGGTDTQYFGPGTRLTVL.